This TCR beta chain was sequenced in a study of blood T cell repertoires in COVID-19 (dated by TCRdb to the early 2020s). About the study as a whole: Samples covering the acute and convalescent phases of COVID-19 were provided by collaborators in the United States, Italy and Spain. HLA class I and class II types, where available, came from metadata supplied by the sample provider rather than from assay-based typing. The prospective study material was composed of cDNA or gDNA derived from T cells, B-cell-depleted T cells, or PBMCs. The samples were drawn from the first 160 participants of the ongoing ImmuneRACE study and from roughly 1,300 subjects provided by 6 global collaborators. The repertoires were made available in a free public database intended to serve as a resource for research on the immune response to SARS-CoV-2. Deeply sampled blood TCRbeta repertoires from subjects exposed to, actively infected with, or recovered from COVID-19 were included in the dataset. A de-identified subject ID, COVID-19 status, age in years and sex were almost always included in the sample metadata.

The paper as a whole reports these results and caveats: The quantity of clinical and demographic metadata differed by source and by participant and was supplied without curation.

V and J lose 4 bases and 2 bases, and a span of 11 bases separates them. There are 14 amino acids in the CDR3, from cysteine to phenylalanine inclusive. Solely the CDR3 DNA is kept, with 42 bases framed from the first base. The germline V gene sets CDR1 to SNHLY and CDR2 to FYNNEI. Participants in the prospective study were aged about 18 to 95 years, lived in 20 to 25 United States geographic areas, and enrolled through a virtual design. To assign participants to cohorts, the prospective study relied on clinical history that participants themselves reported in a screening survey and a study questionnaire. Mobile phlebotomists in the prospective study collected whole blood, serum and a nasopharyngeal or oropharyngeal swab from every participant. Participants in the prospective study had the option to provide additional blood draws and questionnaires over an approximately two-month period. Before DNA extraction, prospective study blood samples were shipped either frozen or at room temperature.

As concerns this clone: No cognate antigen has been identified for it. No much larger clone exists at a distance of one base, and base qualities are not known. Other DNA sequences from this sample encode an identical CDR3 as well.

The immunoSEQ Assay, a bias-controlled multiplex PCR, was used to amplify TCRbeta CDR3 regions from genomic DNA. The paper's data handling went like this. Nucleated cell counts per sample were estimated from amplification of reference gene primers within the assay. To quantify the absolute abundance of each unique TCRbeta CDR3 rearrangement, sequence reads were collapsed and filtered. For each sample, productive Simpson clonality was calculated as the square root of Simpson's diversity index over productive rearrangements. The immuneACCESS repertoire file appears here via TCRdb, limited to in-frame rearrangements. These files lack a portion of the clones; in checked studies, under half of the deficit traces to unresolved V genes, and the cause of the others is not known. V, J and clone size reflect that table, while D and trimming were determined from the DNA. In all, the sample holds 250,000 to 350,000 clones, and 90% of those were seen once. The top ten clonotypes cover about 1.5% of the sample.

Material for sequencing was PBMCs or T cells enriched from blood (not recorded which). This receptor was obtained from a woman in her late teens or twenties with acute COVID-19. In this chain, TRBV2 is recombined with TRBJ2-5; the D region possibly corresponds to TRBD2 (6 bases align). The DNA reads TGTGCCAGCAGTGGATTGGCGGGACAAGAGACCCAGTACTTC. This gives the protein CASSGLAGQETQYF.